These T cell receptor beta chains were read from a single sample in a study of blood T cell repertoires in COVID-19. Some clones are missing from TCRdb's copy, which holds only in-frame ones; the method was immunoSEQ multiplex PCR. Of some 250,000 clones listed, roughly 88% were seen once; the top ten hold under 0.95%. The sample was peripheral blood. The source of these receptors is a woman aged 30 to 39 with acute or convalescent COVID-19. Each CDR3 is given with its conserved first and last residue. A D gene is named only where the DNA matches it firmly. A row's size may be missing; if present it is once, few, many or a size class.

TRBD2	-	TRBV13	TRBJ2-7	CASSLGVNQGLAVQLSSYEQYF	TGTGCCAGCAGCTTAGGCGTTAATCAGGGACTAGCGGTTCAGTTGAGCTCCTACGAGCAGTACTTC
-	-	TRBV15	TRBJ1-5	CATSRDYRETTQHF	TGTGCCACCAGCAGAGATTACAGGGAAACGACCCAGCATTTT
-	-	TRBV6-5	TRBJ2-7	CASSLRELSSYEQYF	TGTGCCAGCAGCCTCCGGGAGTTATCCTCCTACGAGCAGTACTTC
TRBD2	-	TRBV18	TRBJ2-7	CASSAGAPLSYEQYF	TGTGCCAGCTCCGCGGGAGCGCCCCTTTCCTACGAGCAGTACTTC
-	-	TRBV4-2	TRBJ2-1	CASSLGGSYNEQFF	TGTGCCAGCAGCCTCGGGGGCTCCTACAATGAGCAGTTCTTC
TRBD1	-	TRBV18	TRBJ2-1	CASSKDRGTYNEQFF	TGTGCCAGCTCAAAGGACAGGGGGACCTACAATGAGCAGTTCTTC
TRBD1	-	TRBV7-2	TRBJ1-4	CASSLPGTGELFF	TGTGCCAGCAGCTTACCTGGGACAGGTGAACTGTTTTTT
-	-	TRBV5-1	TRBJ1-1	CASSLAGYPVEAFF	TGCGCCAGCAGCTTGGCCGGGTACCCCGTCGAAGCTTTCTTT
TRBD2	-	TRBV2	TRBJ2-1	CASSEVGVAGGQYNEQFF	TGTGCCAGCAGTGAAGTTGGAGTAGCGGGAGGCCAGTACAATGAGCAGTTCTTC
TRBD1	-	TRBV10-3	TRBJ2-3	CAISKGQGSSTDTQYF	TGTGCCATCAGTAAAGGACAGGGATCGAGCACAGATACGCAGTATTTT
TRBD2	-	TRBV29-1	TRBJ2-7	CSVKLGGSSYEQYF	TGCAGCGTGAAGTTGGGGGGGAGCTCCTACGAGCAGTACTTC
-	-	TRBV12-3/TRBV12-4	TRBJ2-4	CATAGPRNIQYF	TGTGCCACCGCCGGCCCTAGGAACATTCAGTACTTC
TRBD2	-	TRBV25-1	TRBJ2-1	CASSGRADDEQFF	TGTGCCAGCAGCGGGAGGGCCGACGATGAGCAGTTCTTC
-	-	TRBV27	TRBJ1-2	CASSVTANYGYTF	TGTGCCAGCAGTGTCACAGCTAACTATGGCTACACCTTC
-	once	TRBV6-2/TRBV6-3	TRBJ2-3	CASSAGVRTDTQYF	TGTGCCAGCAGTGCCGGGGTCCGCACAGATACGCAGTATTTT
-	once	TRBV18	TRBJ2-7	CASSGQGGYEQYF	TGTGCCAGCTCCGGGCAAGGGGGCTACGAGCAGTACTTC
TRBD2	once	TRBV6-2/TRBV6-3	TRBJ2-1	CASSYEAGGKFEQFF	TGTGCCAGCAGTTACGAAGCGGGAGGAAAATTTGAGCAGTTCTTC
TRBD2	-	TRBV3-1/TRBV3-2	TRBJ2-2	CASSQRLAGGTGELFF	TGTGCCAGCAGCCAGCGACTAGCGGGAGGGACCGGGGAGCTGTTTTTT
TRBD1	-	TRBV5-1	TRBJ1-1	CASKRDRVNTEAFF	TGCGCCAGCAAGCGGGACAGGGTGAACACTGAAGCTTTCTTT
-	-	TRBV10-2	TRBJ1-6	CASSLPGYSPLHF	TGCGCCAGCAGCCTCCCAGGGTATTCACCCCTCCACTTT
-	-	TRBV4-3	TRBJ2-1	CASSQGLRNNEQFF	TGCGCCAGCAGCCAGGGACTGCGGAACAATGAGCAGTTCTTC
-	-	TRBV7-6	TRBJ2-1	CASSLGRTASTSFHEQFF	TGTGCCAGCAGCTTAGGCCGAACCGCCTCAACTAGTTTCCATGAGCAGTTCTTC
TRBD2	-	TRBV4-1	TRBJ2-7	CASSQEYGASGGSYEQYF	TGCGCCAGCAGCCAAGAATACGGGGCTAGCGGGGGCTCCTACGAGCAGTACTTC
-	-	TRBV18	TRBJ1-2	CASSRGREDGYTF	TGTGCCAGCTCACGGGGCAGGGAGGATGGCTACACCTTC
TRBD1	once	TRBV4-3	TRBJ2-3	CASSQVTGIGTDTQYF	TGCGCCAGCAGCCAAGTGACAGGGATTGGAACAGATACGCAGTATTTT
-	-	TRBV9	TRBJ2-1	CASSENMNEQFF	TGTGCCAGCAGCGAAAATATGAATGAGCAGTTCTTC
TRBD1	-	TRBV27	TRBJ1-5	CASSHYARDRVGGNQPQHF	TGTGCCAGCAGCCATTACGCCCGGGACAGGGTCGGCGGCAATCAGCCCCAGCATTTT
-	-	TRBV5-4	TRBJ1-1	CASSLWHANTEAFF	TGTGCCAGCAGCCTTTGGCACGCGAACACTGAAGCTTTCTTT
TRBD1	-	TRBV5-4	TRBJ2-7	CASSSRTGFYEQYF	TGTGCCAGCAGCTCAAGGACAGGGTTCTACGAGCAGTACTTC
TRBD2	once	TRBV9	TRBJ2-2	CASSSRVAGDTGELFF	TGTGCCAGCAGCAGTAGAGTAGCGGGAGACACCGGGGAGCTGTTTTTT
-	-	TRBV25-1	TRBJ1-5	CASSATGNQPQHF	TGTGCCAGCAGTGCCACAGGGAATCAGCCCCAGCATTTT
-	once	TRBV7-2	TRBJ2-1	CASSSNGLLNEQFF	TGTGCCAGCAGCTCTAACGGACTATTAAATGAGCAGTTCTTC
-	-	TRBV7-2	TRBJ2-5	CASSVGPVAETQYF	TGTGCCAGCAGCGTAGGTCCAGTAGCGGAGACCCAGTACTTC
-	-	TRBV19	TRBJ2-3	CASSSPQGISTDTQYF	TGTGCCAGTAGTTCCCCGCAGGGGATTAGCACAGATACGCAGTATTTT
TRBD2	-	TRBV11-3	TRBJ2-3	CASSFSSGRTDTQYF	TGTGCCAGCAGCTTCTCTAGCGGGAGGACAGATACGCAGTATTTT
TRBD2	-	TRBV11-2	TRBJ2-1	CASSSGLGEYNEQFF	TGTGCCAGCAGTTCGGGACTAGGGGAATACAATGAGCAGTTCTTC
-	-	TRBV5-4	TRBJ2-1	CASSLRQGGNNEQFF	TGTGCCAGCAGCTTGCGACAGGGAGGTAACAATGAGCAGTTCTTC
TRBD2	-	TRBV30	TRBJ2-7	CAWSGKLAGEYEQYF	TGTGCCTGGAGTGGAAAACTAGCGGGAGAATACGAGCAGTACTTC
-	few	TRBV5-1	TRBJ2-1	CASSLDRTSYNEQFF	TGCGCCAGCAGCTTGGACAGGACCTCCTACAATGAGCAGTTCTTC
TRBD2	-	TRBV6-2/TRBV6-3	TRBJ2-1	CASSYRASGHNEQFF	TGTGCCAGCAGTTACCGGGCTAGCGGACACAATGAGCAGTTCTTC
TRBD2	once	TRBV15	TRBJ2-1	CATSRDWTSGSSEQFF	TGTGCCACCAGCAGAGATTGGACTAGCGGGTCATCGGAGCAGTTCTTC
-	-	TRBV12-3/TRBV12-4	TRBJ1-3	CASSGPGNTIYF	TGTGCCAGCAGTGGCCCTGGAAACACCATATATTTT
-	-	TRBV5-5	TRBJ1-6	CASGNNHLSYNSPLHF	TGTGCCAGCGGCAACAATCACCTCTCCTATAATTCACCCCTCCACTTT
-	-	TRBV30	TRBJ2-7	CAWSGVTLVGTRDEQYF	TGTGCCTGGAGTGGTGTAACTTTGGTTGGGACACGCGACGAGCAGTACTTC